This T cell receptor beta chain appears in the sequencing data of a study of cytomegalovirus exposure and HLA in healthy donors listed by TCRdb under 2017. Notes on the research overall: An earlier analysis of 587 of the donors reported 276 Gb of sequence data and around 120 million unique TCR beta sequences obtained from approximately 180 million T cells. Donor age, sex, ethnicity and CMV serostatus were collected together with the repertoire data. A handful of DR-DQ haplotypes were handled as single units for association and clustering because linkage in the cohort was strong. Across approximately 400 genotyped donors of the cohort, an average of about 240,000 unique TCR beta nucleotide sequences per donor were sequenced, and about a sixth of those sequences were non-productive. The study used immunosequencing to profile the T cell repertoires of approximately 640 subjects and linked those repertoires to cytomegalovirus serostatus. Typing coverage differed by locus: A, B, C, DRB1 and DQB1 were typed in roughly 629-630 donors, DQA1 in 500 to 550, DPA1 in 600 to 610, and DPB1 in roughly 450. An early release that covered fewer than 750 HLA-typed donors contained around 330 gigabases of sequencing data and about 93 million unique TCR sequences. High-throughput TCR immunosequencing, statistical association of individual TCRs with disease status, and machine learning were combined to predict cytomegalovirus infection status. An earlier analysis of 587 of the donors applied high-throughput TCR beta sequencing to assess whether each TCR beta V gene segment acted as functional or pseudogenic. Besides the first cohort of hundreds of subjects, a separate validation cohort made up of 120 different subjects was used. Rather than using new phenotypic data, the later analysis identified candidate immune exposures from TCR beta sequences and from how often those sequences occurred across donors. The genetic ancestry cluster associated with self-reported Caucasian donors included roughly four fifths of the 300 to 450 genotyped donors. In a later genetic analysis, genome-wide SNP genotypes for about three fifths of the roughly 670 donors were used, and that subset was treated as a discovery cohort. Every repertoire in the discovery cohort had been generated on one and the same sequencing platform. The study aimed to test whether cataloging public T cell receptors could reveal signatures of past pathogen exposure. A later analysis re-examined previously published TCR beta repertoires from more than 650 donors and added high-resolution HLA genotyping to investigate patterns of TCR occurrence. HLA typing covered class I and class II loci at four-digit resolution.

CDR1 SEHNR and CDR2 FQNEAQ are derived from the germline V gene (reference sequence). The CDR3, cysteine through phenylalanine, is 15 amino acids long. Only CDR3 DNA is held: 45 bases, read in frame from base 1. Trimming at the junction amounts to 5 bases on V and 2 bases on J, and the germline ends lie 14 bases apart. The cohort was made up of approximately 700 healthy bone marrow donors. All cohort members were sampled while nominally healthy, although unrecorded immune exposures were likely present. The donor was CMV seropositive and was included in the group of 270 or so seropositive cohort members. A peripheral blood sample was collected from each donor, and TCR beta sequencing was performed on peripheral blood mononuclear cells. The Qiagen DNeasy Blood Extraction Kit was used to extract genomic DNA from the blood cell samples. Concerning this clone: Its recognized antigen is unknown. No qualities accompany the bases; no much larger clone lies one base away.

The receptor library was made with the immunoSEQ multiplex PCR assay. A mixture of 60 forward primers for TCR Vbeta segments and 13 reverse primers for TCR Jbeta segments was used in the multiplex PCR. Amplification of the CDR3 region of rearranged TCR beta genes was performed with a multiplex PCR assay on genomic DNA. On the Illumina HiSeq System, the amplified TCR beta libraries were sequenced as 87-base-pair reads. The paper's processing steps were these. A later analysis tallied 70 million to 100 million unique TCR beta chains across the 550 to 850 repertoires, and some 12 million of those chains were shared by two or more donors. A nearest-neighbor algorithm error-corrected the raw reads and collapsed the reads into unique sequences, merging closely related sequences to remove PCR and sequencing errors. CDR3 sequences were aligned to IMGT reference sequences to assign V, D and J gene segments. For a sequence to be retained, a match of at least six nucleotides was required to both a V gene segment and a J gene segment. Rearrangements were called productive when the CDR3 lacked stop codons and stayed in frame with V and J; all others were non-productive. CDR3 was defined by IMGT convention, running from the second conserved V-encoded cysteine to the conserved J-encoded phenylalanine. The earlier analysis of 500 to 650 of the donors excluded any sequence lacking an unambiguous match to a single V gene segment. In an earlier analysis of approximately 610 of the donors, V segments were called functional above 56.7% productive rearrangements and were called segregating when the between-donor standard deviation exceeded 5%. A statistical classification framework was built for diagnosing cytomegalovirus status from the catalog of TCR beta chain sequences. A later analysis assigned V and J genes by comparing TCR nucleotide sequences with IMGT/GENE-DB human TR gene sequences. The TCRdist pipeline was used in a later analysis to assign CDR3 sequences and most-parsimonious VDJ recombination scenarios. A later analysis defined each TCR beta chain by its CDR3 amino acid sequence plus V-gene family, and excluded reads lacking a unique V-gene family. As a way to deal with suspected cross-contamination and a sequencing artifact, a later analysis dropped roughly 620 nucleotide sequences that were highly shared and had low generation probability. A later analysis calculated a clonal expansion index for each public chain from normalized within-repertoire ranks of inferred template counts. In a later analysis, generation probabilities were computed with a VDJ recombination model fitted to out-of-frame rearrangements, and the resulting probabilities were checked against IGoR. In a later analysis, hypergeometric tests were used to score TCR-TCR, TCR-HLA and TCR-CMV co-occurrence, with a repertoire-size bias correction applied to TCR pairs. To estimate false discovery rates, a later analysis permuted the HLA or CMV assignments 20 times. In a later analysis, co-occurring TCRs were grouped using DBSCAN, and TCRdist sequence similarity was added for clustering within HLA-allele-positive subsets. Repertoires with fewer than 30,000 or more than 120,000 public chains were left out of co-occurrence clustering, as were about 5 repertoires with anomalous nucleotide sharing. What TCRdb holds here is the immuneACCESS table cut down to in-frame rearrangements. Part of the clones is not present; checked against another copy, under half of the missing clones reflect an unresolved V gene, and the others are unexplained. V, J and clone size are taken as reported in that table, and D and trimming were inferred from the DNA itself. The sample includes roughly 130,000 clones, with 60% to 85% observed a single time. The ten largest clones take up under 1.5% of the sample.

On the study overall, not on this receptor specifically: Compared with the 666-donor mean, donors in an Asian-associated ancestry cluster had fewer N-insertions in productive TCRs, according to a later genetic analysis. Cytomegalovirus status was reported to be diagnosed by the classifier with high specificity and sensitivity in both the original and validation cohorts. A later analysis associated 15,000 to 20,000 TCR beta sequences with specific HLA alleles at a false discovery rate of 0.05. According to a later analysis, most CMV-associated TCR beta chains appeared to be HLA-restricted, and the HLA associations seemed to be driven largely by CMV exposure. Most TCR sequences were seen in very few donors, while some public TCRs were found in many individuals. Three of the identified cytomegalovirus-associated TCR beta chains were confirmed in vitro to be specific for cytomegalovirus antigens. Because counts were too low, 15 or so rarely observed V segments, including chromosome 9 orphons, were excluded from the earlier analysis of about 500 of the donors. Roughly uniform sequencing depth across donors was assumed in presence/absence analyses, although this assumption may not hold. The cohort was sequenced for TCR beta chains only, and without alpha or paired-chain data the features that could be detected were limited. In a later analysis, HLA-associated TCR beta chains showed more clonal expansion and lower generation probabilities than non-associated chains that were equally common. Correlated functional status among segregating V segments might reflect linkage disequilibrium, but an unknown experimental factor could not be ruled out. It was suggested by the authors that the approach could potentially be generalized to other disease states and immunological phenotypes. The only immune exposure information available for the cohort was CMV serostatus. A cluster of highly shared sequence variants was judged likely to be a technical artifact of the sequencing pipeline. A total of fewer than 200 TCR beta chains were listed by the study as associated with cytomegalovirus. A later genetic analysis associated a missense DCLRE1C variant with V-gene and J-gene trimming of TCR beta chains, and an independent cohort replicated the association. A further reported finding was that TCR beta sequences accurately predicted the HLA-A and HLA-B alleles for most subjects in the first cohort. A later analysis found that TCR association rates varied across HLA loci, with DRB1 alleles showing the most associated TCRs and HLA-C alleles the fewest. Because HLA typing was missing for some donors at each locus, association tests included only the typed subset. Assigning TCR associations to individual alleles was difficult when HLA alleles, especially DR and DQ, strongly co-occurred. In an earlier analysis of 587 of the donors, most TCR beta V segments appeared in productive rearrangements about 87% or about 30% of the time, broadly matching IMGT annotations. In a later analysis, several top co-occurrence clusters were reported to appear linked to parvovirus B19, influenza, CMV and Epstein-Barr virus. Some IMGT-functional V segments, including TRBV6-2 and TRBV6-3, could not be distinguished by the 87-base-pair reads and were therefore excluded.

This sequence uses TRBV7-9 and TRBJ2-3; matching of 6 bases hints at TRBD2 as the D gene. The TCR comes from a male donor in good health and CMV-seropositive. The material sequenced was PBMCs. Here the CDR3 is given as CASSGGSGITDTQYF. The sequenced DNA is TGTGCCAGCAGCGGAGGGAGTGGGATCACAGATACGCAGTATTTT.